Shown below are 17 T cell receptor beta chains from a single sample sequenced in a study of healthy donors' naive CD4 and CD8 T cells (dated by TCRdb to about 2015). TCRdb lists the instrument as 454 GS FLX Titanium. A previously published linear amplification protocol was used to build the TCR libraries, starting from roughly 500 ng of total RNA. Through fastp at Q25 and MiXCR, TCRdb rebuilt clones from the public reads, retaining in-frame beta chains. Records with the same CDR3 protein are collapsed into one entry carrying the most frequent genes and DNA. Recorded for this sample are approximately 200,000 distinct CDR3 sequences; around three quarters of them occurred a single time. The ten largest clones represent 2% to 2.5% of the sample. Material for sequencing was naive CD4+ and CD8+ T cells sorted from blood, pooled from several donors. What this sample's cell subset or site label stands for: FACS-sorted naive CD4+ (CD45RO-CD45RA+) and naive CD8+ (CD45RA+CD27bright) T cells. All receptors derive from a pool of human donors in good health; the sample pools cells from several healthy donors.

The chain couples TRBV6-2 or TRBV6-3 to TRBJ1-2, with a weak D call TRBD1 (5 bases). Germline CDR1 and CDR2: MNHEY and SVGEGT. V lost 0 bases, J lost 7 bases, and 6 bases lay in between. The CDR3 contains 12 residues. CDR3 region: CASSYSGTGYTF. CDR3 nucleotide sequence: TGTGCCAGCAGTTACTCGGGGACTGGCTACACCTTC.

This chain connects TRBV5-5 to TRBJ1-6; TRBD1 matches at 7 bases. The CDR3 has 16 amino acids. With 0 bases clipped from V and 4 bases from J, the junction kept 4 bases outside the gene matches. Germline assignment: CDR1 SGHKS and CDR2 YYEKEE (reference sequence). The CDR3 reads CASSLEGAAYNSPLHF. The CDR3 coding sequence is TGTGCCAGCAGCTTGGAGGGGGCGGCTTATAATTCACCCCTCCACTTT.

This CDR3 reads CASSLADTSPLHF. The CDR3 region has the DNA TGTGCCAGCAGCTTGGCCGACACATCACCCCTCCACTTT. The V gene is TRBV5-4, the J gene TRBJ1-6; D call uncertain. The germline CDR1 and CDR2 sequences are SGHNT and YYREEE (reference sequence). CDR3 length equals 13 residues. The V and J ends lost 0 bases and 10 bases respectively, with 8 bases between them.

This chain's CDR3 is CASSTDYRRVGELFF. Written as DNA, the CDR3 is TGTGCCAGTAGTACGGACTACCGGCGGGTCGGGGAGCTGTTTTTT. The chain combines TRBV19 with TRBJ2-2; perhaps TRBD2 as D (6 bases). Germline loops: CDR1 LNHDA, CDR2 SQIVND (reference sequence). There are 15 residues in the CDR3. V was pared by 4 bases and J by 7 bases, with 16 bases between.

This chain links TRBV7-9 with TRBJ2-7, with D possibly being TRBD1 (7 bases). Trimming left V 6 bases short and J 3 bases short, with 24 bases between. The CDR3 covers 17 residues. Germline V lookup: CDR1 SEHNR, CDR2 FQNEAQ (reference sequence). CDR3 region: CASRLTGRSGRFYEQYF. As DNA, the CDR3 is TGTGCCAGCAGACTGACAGGGAGGAGCGGTCGTTTCTACGAGCAGTACTTC.

This sequence joins TRBV11-2 and TRBJ2-5; no definite D call. The germline CDR1 and CDR2 sequences are SGHAT and FQNNGV. This CDR3 is 13 amino acids long. V was pared by 5 bases and J by 0 bases, with 7 bases between. The CDR3, as DNA: TGTGCCAGCAGCCAGCAGAACCAAGAGACCCAGTACTTC. The encoded protein is CASSQQNQETQYF.

The V gene is TRBV6-2 or TRBV6-3, the J gene TRBJ2-7; TRBD2 matches at 12 bases. Trimming cost V 6 bases and J 6 bases; bases outside gene matches: 9. Germline loops: CDR1 MNHEY, CDR2 SVGEGT. The CDR3 is made up of 15 amino acids. The CDR3 sequence: CASRPLAGGSSEQYV. In DNA, the CDR3 is TGTGCCAGCAGACCACTAGCGGGAGGCTCTTCCGAGCAGTACGTC.

J is TRBJ2-1 and V is TRBV5-6; the match to TRBD2 covers 12 bases. The CDR3 totals 17 residues. The V gene end was trimmed by 1 base and the J gene end by 6 bases; junction bases not matched to a gene: 8. Germline CDR1 SGHDT, CDR2 YYEEEE. The CDR3 loop is CASSLYGLAGGFNEQFF. The DNA for the CDR3 is TGTGCCAGCAGCTTGTATGGTCTAGCGGGAGGGTTCAATGAGCAGTTCTTC.

This CDR3 reads CSVEGRAGTYNEQFF. CDR3 nucleotides: TGCAGCGTTGAAGGTAGAGCGGGAACCTACAATGAGCAGTTCTTC. The chain links TRBV29-1 to TRBJ2-1; 7 positions match TRBD2. J was trimmed by 2 bases and V by 1 base; bases with no gene match: 5. The germline V gene encodes CDR1 SQVTM and CDR2 ANQGSEA. The CDR3 runs 15 residues.

Here the CDR3 reads CSARGPGRNTEAFF. In nucleotides, the CDR3 is TGCAGTGCTAGAGGACCCGGCCGGAACACTGAAGCTTTCTTT. The chain employs TRBV20-1 and TRBJ1-1, with D unresolved. Germline loops: CDR1 DFQATT, CDR2 SNEGSKA (reference sequence). V was clipped by 1 base and J by 1 base, with 10 bases between them. The CDR3 contains 14 residues.

The V and J genes are TRBV6-5 and TRBJ2-7, with TRBD2 matching over 11 bases. This CDR3 contains 16 residues. Germline CDR1 reads MNHEY; CDR2 reads SVGAGI. The J segment lost 5 bases and the V segment lost 5 bases, leaving 11 bases of the junction unmatched. This chain's CDR3 is CASSNTIAGGPDEQYF. The CDR3 DNA reads TGTGCCAGCAGTAACACAATAGCGGGAGGGCCTGACGAGCAGTACTTC.

Only one count was recorded for this clonotype. The chain is built from TRBV6-5 and TRBJ1-5, with D perhaps TRBD1 (5 bases). In germline, CDR1 is MNHEY, CDR2 SVGAGI. The CDR3 spans 14 residues. V was trimmed by 2 bases and J by 13 bases, leaving 18 bases between them. The CDR3 sequence is CASSYVGVGESQHF. CDR3 in DNA: TGTGCCAGCAGTTACGTAGGGGTTGGAGAGTCTCAGCATTTT.

The chain is built from TRBV19 and TRBJ2-3; D unclear. The ends were cut back, 3 bases at V and 3 bases at J, with 7 bases in the middle. The germline CDR1 and CDR2 sequences are LNHDA and SQIVND (reference sequence). This CDR3 has 13 residues. CDR3 bases: TGTGCCAGTAGTATCGTGAGAACAGATACGCAGTATTTT. Translation gives CASSIVRTDTQYF. The variable domain in full, with the rest retrieved from reference TRBV19 and TRBJ2-3, is DGGITQSPKYLFRKEGQNVTLSCEQNLNHDAMYWYRQDPGQGLRLIYYSQIVNDFQKGDIAEGYSVSREKKESFPLTVTSAQKNPTAFYLCASSIVRTDTQYFGPGTRLTVL.

V and J are TRBV11-1 and TRBJ2-1, with TRBD2 as a possible D gene (5 bases). Per germline, CDR1 SGHAT and CDR2 FQDESV (reference sequence). The CDR3 runs to 18 residues. Trimming pared 8 bases from V and 0 bases from J, leaving 23 bases between. In DNA, the CDR3 is TGTGCCAGCTCCCCCGGAGGCCCCTTTGACATCTCCTACAATGAGCAGTTCTTC. Protein: CASSPGGPFDISYNEQFF. Based on the CDR3 plus reference TRBV11-1 and TRBJ2-1, the full variable domain is EAEVAQSPRYKITEKSQAVAFWCDPISGHATLYWYRQILGQGPELLVQFQDESVVDDSQLPKDRFSAERLKGVDSTLKIQPAELGDSAMYLCASSPGGPFDISYNEQFFGPGTRLTVL.

V is TRBV5-1 and J is TRBJ1-4, with unresolved D. The CDR3 runs to 15 residues. Trimming took off 4 bases at V and 5 bases at J, with 15 bases between the two ends. Germline V CDR1 and CDR2: SGHRS, YFSETQ. CDR3 sequence (DNA): TGCGCCAGCAGCCCCGGAGGAGGGTGGAATGAAAAACTGTTTTTT. Amino acids: CASSPGGGWNEKLFF.

This clonotype was detected a few times. This sequence joins TRBV20-1 and TRBJ2-3; D is tentatively TRBD1 or TRBD2 (5 bases each). Per the germline V gene, CDR1 is DFQATT and CDR2 is SNEGSKA (reference sequence). Trimming cost V 3 bases and J 0 bases, with 16 bases left between them. This CDR3 is built from 16 residues. DNA for the CDR3: TGCAGTGCTAGGGACAACCAGGGAGCTAGCACAGATACGCAGTATTTT. Its translation is CSARDNQGASTDTQYF.

J is TRBJ2-1 and V is TRBV20-1; 14 bases are shared with TRBD2. J lost 10 bases, V lost 0 bases, and 5 bases had no gene match. The CDR3 sequence is 15 residues long. The V gene's germline CDR1 is DFQATT and CDR2 SNEGSKA (reference sequence). For the CDR3, the DNA is TGCAGTGCTAGAGACCGGACTAGCGGGAGGTGGGAGCAGTTCTTC. This gives the protein CSARDRTSGRWEQFF.